A single T cell receptor beta chain is shown here with its context. The record originates from a study of blood T cell repertoires in COVID-19. V lost 4 bases, J lost 3 bases, and 11 bases stayed unmatched. CDR1 SGHAT and CDR2 FQNNGV come from the germline V gene. CDR3 size: 16 residues. As originally analysed: Amplification from reference gene primers served as the basis for estimated nucleated cell counts. Assay used: immunoSEQ multiplex PCR; TCRdb lists only in-frame clones, some missing. The V and J calls and clone size were taken over from that table, and D and trimming were inferred from the DNA. The repertoire holds about 230,000 clones, around four fifths seen once, with 2.5% to 3% in the top ten.

Sample: peripheral blood. The receptor comes from a woman in her sixties or seventies with active or convalescent COVID-19. V is TRBV11-2 and J is TRBJ2-5; 7 nucleotides line up with TRBD2. DNA of the CDR3: TGTGCCAGCAGCTCCCTGGGGGGGGTCTGGGAAGAGACCCAGTACTTC. This sequence encodes CASSSLGGVWEETQYF.